The present T cell receptor (beta chain) was sequenced within a study of blood T cell repertoires in COVID-19. Study-level background: COVID-19 samples from acute and convalescent phases originated in the United States, Italy and Spain. In each case, the material was cDNA or gDNA derived from T cells, B-cell-depleted T cells, or PBMCs.

As processed by the authors: Nucleated cell counts were estimated from reference gene primer amplification. Assay: immunoSEQ multiplex PCR; the TCRdb copy retains only in-frame clones and omits some. Clonal size and the V and J genes are those of that table, whereas D and trimming came from the DNA. Here the sample spans about 240,000 clones, around 90% being singletons. The J segment lost 4 bases and the V segment lost 5 bases, leaving 9 bases of the junction unmatched. CDR3 length: 15 residues. Looked up from germline, CDR1 is MNHEY and CDR2 is SVGAGI. The material sequenced was peripheral blood. The sequence derives from a woman aged 70 to 79 with active or convalescent COVID-19. This sequence joins TRBV6-5 and TRBJ2-3; 7 bases are a match to TRBD2. The CDR3: CASSPRLAYADTQYF. The CDR3 coding sequence is TGTGCCAGCAGTCCGAGACTAGCTTATGCAGATACGCAGTATTTT.